This T cell receptor (beta chain) was obtained from a study of chemoradiotherapy in HPV16-positive cancers. Study in general: Candidate HPV-specific T-cell clones and common TCR motifs came from functional assays in a couple of HPV16-positive patients.

Study-level points and caveats: Candidate HPV-specific clones and E7-related TCR motifs grew in tumor during treatment.

This CDR3 is 13 amino acids long. Germline-derived CDR1 and CDR2 are SNHLY and FYNNEI. The V end was cut by 4 bases, the J end by 5 bases, with 11 bases between. Turning to this clone: The target antigen is unknown.

The assay was immunoSEQ multiplex PCR, and TCRdb's table has in-frame clones only and misses some. This sample has under 4,000 clones, with roughly four fifths found just once. The sequence came from a human donor with HPV-associated anogenital cancer. The rearrangement joins TRBV2 to TRBJ2-5; possibly TRBD2 for D (6 bases). The source material was tumor tissue, sampled from a patient who underwent chemoradiotherapy. The CDR3 DNA follows: TGTGCCAGCAGTGCGGACTATCAGGAGACCCAGTACTTC. This gives the protein CASSADYQETQYF.